This is a list of T cell receptor beta chains from one sample in a study of T-cell memory formation after mild COVID-19. TCRdb fed the 5' RACE reads into MiXCR, producing one record per CDR3 protein. The table lists fewer than 700,000 distinct CDR3 sequences, 20% to 25% of them singletons. The sample comprised PBMCs or a T cell subset sorted from them (not recorded which). The receptors derive from an adult woman who had mild COVID-19 (a few samples of this study predate the infection). Cell type and time point are not known. Both conserved end residues are part of each CDR3. The D gene is left open where the match is weak. Not every row has a clone size; where given, it reads once, few, many or a size class.

TRBV4-1	-	-	TRBJ1-2	CASSQESIPLYGYTF	TGCGCCAGCAGCCAAGAATCGATCCCCCTCTATGGCTACACCTTC
TRBV5-6	-	-	TRBJ1-5	CASSLFEGVNQPQHF	TGTGCCAGCAGCTTGTTCGAGGGGGTGAATCAGCCCCAGCATTTT
TRBV7-9	-	-	TRBJ2-5	CASSFASETQYF	TGTGCCAGCAGTTTCGCGAGTGAGACCCAGTACTTC
TRBV5-1	-	many	TRBJ2-5	CASSLGQETQYF	TGTGCCAGCAGTTTAGGCCAAGAGACCCAGTACTTC
TRBV4-2	TRBD1	many	TRBJ1-5	CASSHTTTGGNQPQHF	TGTGCCAGCAGCCATACAACGACAGGGGGCAATCAGCCCCAGCATTTT
TRBV7-8	TRBD1	-	TRBJ1-1	CASSYGTGRNTEAFF	TGTGCCAGCAGCTACGGGACAGGGAGGAACACTGAAGCTTTCTTT
TRBV5-1	TRBD2	few	TRBJ2-7	CASSPWERGYEQYF	TGCGCCAGCAGCCCCTGGGAGCGGGGATACGAGCAGTACTTC
TRBV6-5	-	few	TRBJ1-1	CASSPSQARQNTEAFF	TGTGCCAGCAGCCCCTCCCAAGCTCGGCAGAACACTGAAGCTTTCTTT
TRBV29-1	TRBD1	-	TRBJ2-2	CSVDLQGFTGELFF	TGCAGCGTAGATCTACAGGGGTTCACCGGGGAGCTGTTTTTT
TRBV11-3	TRBD2	few	TRBJ2-4	CASSPRTSGKNIQYF	TGTGCCAGCAGCCCCCGGACTAGCGGGAAAAACATTCAGTACTTC
TRBV19	TRBD2	-	TRBJ2-7	CASSIAGRASYEQYF	TGTGCCAGTAGTATTGCCGGGAGGGCCTCCTACGAGCAGTACTTC
TRBV12-3/TRBV12-4	TRBD2	many	TRBJ2-7	CASSLGGGLPYEQYF	TGTGCCAGCAGTTTAGGCGGGGGACTTCCCTACGAGCAGTACTTC
TRBV4-3	TRBD1	-	TRBJ2-7	CASSQEGPDRGLREQYF	TGCGCCAGCAGCCAAGAGGGGCCAGACAGGGGATTGAGAGAGCAGTACTTC
TRBV2	TRBD2	-	TRBJ2-1	CASSEPAGENEQFF	TGTGCCAGCAGTGAGCCAGCGGGAGAGAATGAGCAGTTCTTC
TRBV27	-	-	TRBJ2-2	CASSSWAGELFF	TGTGCCAGCAGTTCTTGGGCCGGGGAGCTGTTTTTT
TRBV20-1	-	few	TRBJ1-2	CSARAGVGYTF	TGCAGTGCTAGAGCGGGGGTTGGCTACACCTTC
TRBV19	-	-	TRBJ2-3	CASSTLSTGTIYTQYF	TGTGCCAGTAGTACCCTGAGCACGGGGACGATTTATACGCAGTATTTT
TRBV7-8	-	few	TRBJ2-7	CASSLAVHSYEQYF	TGTGCCAGCAGCTTAGCCGTTCATTCCTACGAGCAGTACTTC
TRBV18	-	few	TRBJ2-7	CASSPTKYEQYF	TGTGCCAGCTCCCCGACTAAGTACGAGCAGTACTTC
TRBV5-1	-	few	TRBJ2-1	CASTSIGDDEQFF	TGCGCCAGCACCTCTATTGGGGACGATGAGCAGTTCTTC
TRBV6-5	-	few	TRBJ1-1	CASSSLRTEAFF	TGTGCCAGCAGCTCCCTTAGGACTGAAGCTTTCTTT
TRBV5-1	-	-	TRBJ1-2	CASSLLGDGYTF	TGCGCCAGCAGCTTGCTCGGGGATGGCTACACCTTC
TRBV2	-	-	TRBJ2-7	CASSVYRAYEQYF	TGTGCCAGCAGTGTATACAGGGCCTACGAGCAGTACTTC
TRBV13	-	-	TRBJ2-7	CASSLGLGLSYEQYF	TGTGCCAGCAGCTTAGGCTTGGGCTTATCCTACGAGCAGTACTTC
TRBV7-3	-	-	TRBJ2-5	CASSLQGGNIETQYF	TGTGCCAGCAGCTTACAGGGGGGCAATATCGAGACCCAGTACTTC
TRBV20-1	-	few	TRBJ1-2	CSASRGNYGYTF	TGCAGTGCTAGTCGGGGGAACTATGGCTACACCTTC
TRBV20-1	-	-	TRBJ2-1	CSAQYRLSYNEQFF	TGCAGTGCCCAATACAGATTATCCTACAATGAGCAGTTCTTC
TRBV20-1	-	few	TRBJ2-7	CSAREPRRYEQYF	TGCAGTGCTAGAGAACCCAGACGCTACGAGCAGTACTTC
TRBV2	TRBD1	few	TRBJ2-2	CASQTGGTNTGELFF	TGTGCCTCCCAGACAGGGGGCACGAACACCGGGGAGCTGTTTTTT
TRBV24-1	-	-	TRBJ2-3	CATSDLGSDTQYF	TGTGCCACCAGTGATCTGGGGAGCGATACGCAGTATTTT
TRBV6-4	-	-	TRBJ1-5	CAREGPYTHSNQPQHF	TGTGCCAGAGAGGGACCCTACACTCATAGCAATCAGCCCCAGCATTTT
TRBV12-3/TRBV12-4	TRBD1	-	TRBJ1-2	CASSAGQGYTF	TGTGCCAGCAGTGCCGGACAGGGATACACCTTC
TRBV5-1	-	many	TRBJ2-5	CASSSPEGTQYF	TGCGCCAGCAGCTCGCCGGAGGGGACCCAGTACTTC
TRBV19	-	few	TRBJ2-5	CASSKRGEETQYF	TGTGCCAGTAGCAAACGAGGGGAAGAGACCCAGTACTTC
TRBV7-2	-	-	TRBJ2-1	CASSFLGGGYNEQFF	TGTGCCAGCAGCTTTCTAGGGGGAGGATACAATGAGCAGTTCTTC
TRBV5-6	-	-	TRBJ2-7	CASSLVETANYEQYF	TGTGCCAGCAGCTTGGTGGAGACGGCTAACTACGAGCAGTACTTC
TRBV29-1	TRBD2	-	TRBJ2-2	CSVPTSGNTGELFF	TGCAGCGTCCCGACTAGCGGCAACACCGGGGAGCTGTTTTTT
TRBV11-1	TRBD1	few	TRBJ2-1	CASSFWTGMVNEQFF	TGTGCCAGCAGCTTCTGGACAGGGATGGTCAATGAGCAGTTCTTC
TRBV25-1	TRBD1	-	TRBJ1-4	CASSDRGGEKLFF	TGTGCCAGCAGTGACAGGGGGGGTGAAAAACTGTTTTTT
TRBV12-3/TRBV12-4	-	-	TRBJ2-4	CASSPQGGRAKNIQYF	TGTGCCAGCAGTCCACAGGGTGGTCGGGCCAAAAACATTCAGTACTTC
TRBV7-3	-	-	TRBJ1-6	CASSPQPGLNSPLHF	TGTGCCAGCAGCCCCCAGCCGGGCCTGAATTCACCCCTCCACTTT
TRBV27	-	-	TRBJ2-3	CASSLGTRSDTQYF	TGTGCCAGCAGTTTAGGTACTAGATCAGATACGCAGTATTTT
TRBV9	TRBD2	many	TRBJ2-1	CASSVTSGGEQFF	TGTGCCAGCAGCGTAACGTCCGGGGGGGAGCAGTTCTTC
TRBV24-1	-	-	TRBJ2-5	CATSDFQETQYF	TGTGCCACCAGTGATTTTCAAGAGACCCAGTACTTC
TRBV4-2	-	many	TRBJ2-1	CASSQAGAGSSYNEQFF	TGTGCCAGCAGTCAAGCTGGCGCGGGGAGCTCCTACAATGAGCAGTTCTTC
TRBV9	TRBD1	few	TRBJ2-2	CASSVAGTDNTGELFF	TGTGCCAGCAGCGTAGCAGGGACAGACAACACCGGGGAGCTGTTTTTT
TRBV7-2	-	few	TRBJ2-7	CASSLAAATYEQYF	TGTGCCAGCAGCTTAGCCGCGGCCACCTACGAGCAGTACTTC
TRBV6-2/TRBV6-3	-	-	TRBJ2-7	CASSGTSPPYEQYF	TGTGCCAGCAGCGGGACTTCCCCCCCCTACGAGCAGTACTTC
TRBV12-3/TRBV12-4	-	-	TRBJ2-1	CASDRGLAEQFF	TGTGCCAGCGACCGGGGGCTTGCTGAGCAGTTCTTC
TRBV5-1	-	-	TRBJ2-3	CASSLVQENTQYF	TGCGCCAGCAGCTTGGTTCAGGAGAATACGCAGTATTTT
TRBV20-1	-	-	TRBJ2-1	CSARDNSQAYYNEQFF	TGCAGTGCTAGAGATAACTCACAGGCCTACTACAATGAGCAGTTCTTC
TRBV11-2	TRBD1	many	TRBJ2-5	CASSSGGAKTQYF	TGTGCCAGCAGCTCAGGGGGCGCGAAGACCCAGTACTTC
TRBV10-3	-	-	TRBJ2-1	CAISDGGGTYNEQFF	TGTGCCATCAGTGACGGCGGGGGCACCTACAATGAGCAGTTCTTC
TRBV7-9	-	few	TRBJ2-2	CASSPQGGELFF	TGTGCCAGCAGCCCACAGGGAGGGGAGCTGTTTTTT
TRBV6-2/TRBV6-3	TRBD2	-	TRBJ2-3	CASSGSGRFADTQYF	TGTGCCAGCAGTGGAAGCGGGAGGTTCGCAGATACGCAGTATTTT
TRBV18	-	few	TRBJ2-3	CASSPSQETAQYF	TGTGCCAGCTCACCCTCACAAGAGACGGCGCAGTATTTT
TRBV6-1	-	few	TRBJ1-5	CASSGGGARQPQHF	TGTGCCAGCAGTGGGGGGGGGGCTCGTCAGCCCCAGCATTTT
TRBV7-3	-	few	TRBJ1-2	CASSLGGVPNYGYTF	TGTGCCAGCAGCTTAGGAGGGGTACCCAACTATGGCTACACCTTC
TRBV5-6	TRBD1	-	TRBJ1-5	CASSYPGTGFNSNQPQHF	TGTGCCAGCAGCTACCCCGGGACAGGGTTTAATAGCAATCAGCCCCAGCATTTT